What follows are 4 T cell receptor beta chains derived from one specimen sequenced in a study of human T cells and chemical hapten exposure. Indicated time point: pre-sensitization, week 0. The sample's treatment: therapeutic diphenylcyclopropenone sensitization with weekly scalp DPC. TCRdb passed the RACE reads through MiXCR, listing each CDR3 protein once. The table records 45,000 to 60,000 distinct CDR3 sequences, 9.4% of them present only once. Sequenced material: whole blood, taken in connection with sensitization to the hapten diphenylcyclopropenone (DPC). These receptors all stem from a woman aged 40-49 years with alopecia areata. Some clones in this sample may be carry-over from other donors' samples.

This sequence joins TRBV20-1 and TRBJ2-2; D might be TRBD1 (6 bases). CDR1 is DFQATT and CDR2 is SNEGSKA in the germline V gene (reference sequence). The CDR3 runs to 14 residues. The ends were cut back, 2 bases at V and 2 bases at J, with 9 bases in the middle. The CDR3 nucleotides are TGCAGTGCTAGACCGGGACACAACACCGGGGAGCTGTTTTTT. As protein: CSARPGHNTGELFF.

This clonotype has more than one count but fewer than ten. J is TRBJ2-1 and V is TRBV5-5, with 7 bases aligning to TRBD1. Germline CDR1 and CDR2: SGHKS and YYEKEE (reference sequence). The trim removed 2 bases at V and 6 bases at J, leaving 5 bases unmatched. The CDR3 contains 14 residues. This CDR3 reads CASSFGTVSNEQFF. In nucleotides, the CDR3 is TGTGCCAGCAGCTTCGGGACAGTAAGCAATGAGCAGTTCTTC.

This clonotype has a handful of counts. This chain joins TRBV4-1 and TRBJ2-1; D is uncertain. The germline CDR1 and CDR2 sequences are MGHRA and YSYEKL. This CDR3 is built from 12 residues. V dropped 0 bases and J dropped 9 bases, with 6 bases sitting between them. CDR3 protein: CASSQDLVEQFF. The CDR3 DNA reads as TGCGCCAGCAGCCAAGATTTAGTTGAGCAGTTCTTC.

The V call is TRBV4-3, the J call TRBJ2-1; 12 bases fit TRBD1. The germline V gene has CDR1 LGHNA and CDR2 YSLEER. The CDR3 runs to 16 residues. The V and J ends lost 4 bases and 8 bases, in that order; junction bases with no gene match: 9. The CDR3 bases are TGCGCCAGCAGCCTGCCGCCGGGACAGGGGGCGGATGAGCAGTTCTTC. It yields the protein CASSLPPGQGADEQFF.